Each of the 3 T cell receptor beta chains below was sequenced from the same sample in a study of T-cell memory formation after mild COVID-19. Using its own MiXCR run on the 5' RACE reads, TCRdb lists one record per CDR3 protein. The table lists approximately 400,000 distinct CDR3 sequences, more than 15% of them singletons. The sequencing sample was made of PBMCs or a T cell subset sorted from them (not recorded which). The receptors come from a man between 18 and 35 years old who had mild COVID-19 (a few samples of this study predate the infection). Cell type and time point are not known.

This clonotype was seen many times. This sequence joins TRBV7-2 and TRBJ2-4; possibly TRBD2 for D (7 bases). Trimming removed 5 bases at V and 3 bases at J, with 17 bases between. CDR3 length equals 16 residues. Germline loops: CDR1 SGHTA, CDR2 FQGNSA. The chain's CDR3 is CASSHHTGRDKNIQYF. The CDR3 nucleotides are TGTGCCAGCAGCCATCATACAGGGAGGGACAAAAACATTCAGTACTTC.

The J gene is TRBJ2-3, the V gene TRBV12-3 or TRBV12-4; D uncertain. Trimming pared 7 bases from V and 10 bases from J, leaving 15 bases between. This CDR3 comprises 12 residues. The CDR3 is CASTLGKVSQYF. CDR3 coding DNA: TGTGCCAGCACCCTAGGGAAGGTGTCGCAGTATTTT.

Note on this clonotype: One end of the junction is discordant with germline, which a read error may explain. The V and J genes are TRBV7-7 and TRBJ2-3; D assignment may be TRBD1 or TRBD2 (5 bases each). The CDR3 covers 16 residues. The germline CDR1 and CDR2 sequences are SSHAT and FNYEAQ (reference sequence). DNA for the CDR3: TGTGCTAGCAGTCGGAACCCGGGACCGAGCACAGATACGCAGTATTTT. This translates into CASSRNPGPSTDTQYF. Based on the CDR3 plus reference TRBV7-7 and TRBJ2-3, the full variable domain is GAGVSQSPRYKVTKRGQDVTLRCDPISSHATLYWYQQALGQGPEFLTYFNYEAQPDKSGLPSDRFSAERPEGSISTLTIQRTEQRDSAMYRCASSRNPGPSTDTQYFGPGTRLTVL.